This TCR beta chain derives from a study of blood T cell repertoires in COVID-19. Study summary: The United States, Italy and Spain were the sources of the acute and convalescent COVID-19 samples.

This CDR3 has 15 amino acids. Germline CDR1 reads MNHEY; CDR2 reads SVGAGI. J gave up 3 bases and V 5 bases, and 7 bases lay outside the gene matches. Per the original data handling: Reference gene primer amplification gave estimated nucleated cell counts. Profiling relied on immunoSEQ multiplex PCR, and the TCRdb table lists in-frame clones only, not all of them. That table furnishes V, J and clone size, whereas the DNA furnished D and trimming. The sample has roughly 140,000 clones, roughly 80% seen once; the top ten hold roughly 4%. The TCR comes from an elderly woman with acute or convalescent COVID-19. The chain recombines TRBV6-5 with TRBJ1-2, with 9 bases lining up with TRBD1. The material sequenced was peripheral blood. The CDR3: CASSPRQGVYYGYTF. In DNA form, the CDR3 reads TGTGCCAGCAGTCCTCGACAGGGGGTGTACTATGGCTACACCTTC.